This T cell receptor beta chain originates from a study of long-term antiretroviral therapy in people with HIV. The overall study: The oldest specimens predate the 2015 immediate-ART recommendation by about a decade. Study-level findings and limits: Investigators report no available data on ART adherence, viral resistance or therapy changes.

Investigators performed immunoSEQ version v3.0 at survey level. TCRdb's copy holds only in-frame clones and misses some; the assay was immunoSEQ multiplex PCR. This table holds about 33,000 clones, roughly 80% found once. Turning to this clone: Its antigen is unknown.

CDR1 is SGHKS and CDR2 is YYEKEE in the germline V gene (reference sequence). V lost 2 bases and J lost 2; bases outside the gene matches: 3. CDR3 length: 15 residues. This clonotype originated in a woman between 50 and 59 years old with HIV. The J gene is TRBJ2-7, the V gene TRBV5-5, with 11 bases that match TRBD2. The specimen was unsorted PBMCs, collected 2 years after starting antiretroviral therapy. CDR3 bases: TGTGCCAGCAGCTTTCTACTAGCGGGGGCCTACGAGCAGTACGTC. It is translated as CASSFLLAGAYEQYV.